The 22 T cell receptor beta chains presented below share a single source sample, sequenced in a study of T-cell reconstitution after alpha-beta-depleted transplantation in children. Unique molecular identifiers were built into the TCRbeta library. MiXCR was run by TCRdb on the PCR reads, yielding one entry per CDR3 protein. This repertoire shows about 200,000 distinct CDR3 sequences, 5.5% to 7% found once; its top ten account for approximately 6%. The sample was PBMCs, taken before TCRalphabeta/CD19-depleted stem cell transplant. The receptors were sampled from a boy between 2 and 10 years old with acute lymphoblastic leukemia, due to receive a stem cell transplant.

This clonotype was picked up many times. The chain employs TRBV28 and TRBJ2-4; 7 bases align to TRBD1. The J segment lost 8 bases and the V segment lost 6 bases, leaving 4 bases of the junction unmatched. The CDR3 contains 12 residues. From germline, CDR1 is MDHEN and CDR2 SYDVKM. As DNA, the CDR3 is TGTGCCAGCAGGACAGGGAGAGACATTCAGTACTTC. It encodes CASRTGRDIQYF. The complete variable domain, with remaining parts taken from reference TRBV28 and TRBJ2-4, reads DVKVTQSSRYLVKRTGEKVFLECVQDMDHENMFWYRQDPGLGLRLIYFSYDVKMKEKGDIPEGYSVSREKKERFSLILESASTNQTSMYLCASRTGRDIQYFGAGTRLSVL.

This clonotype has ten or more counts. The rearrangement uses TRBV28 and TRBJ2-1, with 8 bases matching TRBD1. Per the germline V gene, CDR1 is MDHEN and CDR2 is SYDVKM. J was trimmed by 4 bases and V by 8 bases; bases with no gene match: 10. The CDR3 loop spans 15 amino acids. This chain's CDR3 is CASESGGLGYNEQFF. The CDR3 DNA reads TGTGCCAGCGAATCAGGGGGCTTGGGATACAATGAGCAGTTCTTC.

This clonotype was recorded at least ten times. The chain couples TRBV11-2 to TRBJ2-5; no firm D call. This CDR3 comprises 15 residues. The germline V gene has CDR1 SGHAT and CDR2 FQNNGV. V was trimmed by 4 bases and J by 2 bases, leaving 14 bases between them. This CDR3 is CASSSRTAEQETQYF. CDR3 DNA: TGTGCCAGCAGCTCCCGGACCGCCGAGCAAGAGACCCAGTACTTC.

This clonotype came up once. CDR3 sequence: CSGTGTPEAFF. CDR3 nucleotides: TGCAGTGGTACAGGGACCCCTGAAGCTTTCTTT. The chain joins TRBV20-1 to TRBJ1-1; D is perhaps TRBD1 (6 bases). Trimming removed 7 bases at V and 6 bases at J, with 12 bases between. Germline loops: CDR1 DFQATT, CDR2 SNEGSKA (reference sequence). The CDR3 spans 11 residues.

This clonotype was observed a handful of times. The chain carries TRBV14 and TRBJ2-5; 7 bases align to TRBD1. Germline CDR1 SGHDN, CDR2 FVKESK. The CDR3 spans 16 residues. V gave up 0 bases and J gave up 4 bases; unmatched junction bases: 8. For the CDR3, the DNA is TGTGCCAGCAGCCAAGATTCCTTGAGGGGGCGAGAGACCCAGTACTTC. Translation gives CASSQDSLRGRETQYF.

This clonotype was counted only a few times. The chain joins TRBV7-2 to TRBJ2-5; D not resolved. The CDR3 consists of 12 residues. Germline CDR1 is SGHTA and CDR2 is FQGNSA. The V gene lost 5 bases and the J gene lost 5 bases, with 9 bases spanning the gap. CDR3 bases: TGTGCCAGCAGCCACCCCGGGGAGACCCAGTACTTC. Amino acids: CASSHPGETQYF.

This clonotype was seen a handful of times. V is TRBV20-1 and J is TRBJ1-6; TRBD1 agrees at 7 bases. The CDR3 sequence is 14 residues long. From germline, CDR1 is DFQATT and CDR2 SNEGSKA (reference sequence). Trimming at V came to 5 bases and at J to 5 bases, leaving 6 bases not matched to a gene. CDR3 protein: CSAGRTGDNSPLHF. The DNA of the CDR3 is TGCAGTGCTGGGCGGACAGGAGATAATTCACCCCTCCACTTT.

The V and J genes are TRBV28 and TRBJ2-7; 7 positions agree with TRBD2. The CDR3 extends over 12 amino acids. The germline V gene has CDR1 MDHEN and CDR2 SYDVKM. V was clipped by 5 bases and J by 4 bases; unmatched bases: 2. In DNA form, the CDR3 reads TGTGCCAGCAGTCGGGACTATTACGAGCAGTACTTC. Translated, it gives CASSRDYYEQYF.

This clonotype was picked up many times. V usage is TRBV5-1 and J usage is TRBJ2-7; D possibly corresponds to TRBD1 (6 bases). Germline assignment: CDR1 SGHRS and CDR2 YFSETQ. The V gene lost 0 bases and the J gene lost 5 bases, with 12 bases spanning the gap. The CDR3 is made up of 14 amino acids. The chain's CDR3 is CASSLAWGQDEQYF. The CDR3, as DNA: TGCGCCAGCAGCTTGGCCTGGGGGCAAGACGAGCAGTACTTC.

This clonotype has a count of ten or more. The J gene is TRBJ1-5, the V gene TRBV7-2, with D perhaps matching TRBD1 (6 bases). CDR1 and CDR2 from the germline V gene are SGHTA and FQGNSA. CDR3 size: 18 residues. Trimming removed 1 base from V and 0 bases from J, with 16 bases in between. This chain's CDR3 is CASSLVTGRGYSNQPQHF. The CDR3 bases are TGTGCCAGCAGCTTAGTTACAGGGAGGGGGTATAGCAATCAGCCCCAGCATTTT.

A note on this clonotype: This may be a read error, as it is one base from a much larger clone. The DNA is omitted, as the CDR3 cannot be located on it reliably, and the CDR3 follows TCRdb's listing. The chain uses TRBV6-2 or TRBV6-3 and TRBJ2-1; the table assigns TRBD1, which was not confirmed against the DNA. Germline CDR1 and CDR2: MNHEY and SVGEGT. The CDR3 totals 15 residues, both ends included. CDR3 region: CASTWGQGTYNEHFF.

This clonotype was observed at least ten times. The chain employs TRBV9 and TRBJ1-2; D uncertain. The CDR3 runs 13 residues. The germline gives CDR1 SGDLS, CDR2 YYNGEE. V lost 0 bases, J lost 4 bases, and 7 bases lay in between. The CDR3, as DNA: TGTGCCAGCAGCGTAGCTCCCCTCTATGGCTACACCTTC. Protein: CASSVAPLYGYTF.

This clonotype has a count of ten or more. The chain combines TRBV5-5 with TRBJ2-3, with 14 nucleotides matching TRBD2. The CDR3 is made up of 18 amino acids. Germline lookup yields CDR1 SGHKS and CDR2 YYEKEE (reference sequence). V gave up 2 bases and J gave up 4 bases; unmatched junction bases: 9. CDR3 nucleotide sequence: TGTGCCAGCAGCTTAGGGACTAGCGGGAGTACATATGCAGATACGCAGTATTTT. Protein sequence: CASSLGTSGSTYADTQYF. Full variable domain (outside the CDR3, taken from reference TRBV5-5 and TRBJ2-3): DAGVTQSPTHLIKTRGQQVTLRCSPISGHKSVSWYQQVLGQGPQFIFQYYEKEERGRGNFPDRFSARQFPNYSSELNVNALLLGDSALYLCASSLGTSGSTYADTQYFGPGTRLTVL.

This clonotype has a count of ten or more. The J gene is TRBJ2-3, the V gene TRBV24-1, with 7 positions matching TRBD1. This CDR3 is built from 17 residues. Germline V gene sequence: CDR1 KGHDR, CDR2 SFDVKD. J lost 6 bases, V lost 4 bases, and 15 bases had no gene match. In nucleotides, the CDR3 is TGTGCCACCAGTGACTCTCCGGGACAGCGTATTTTTGATACGCAGTATTTT. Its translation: CATSDSPGQRIFDTQYF.

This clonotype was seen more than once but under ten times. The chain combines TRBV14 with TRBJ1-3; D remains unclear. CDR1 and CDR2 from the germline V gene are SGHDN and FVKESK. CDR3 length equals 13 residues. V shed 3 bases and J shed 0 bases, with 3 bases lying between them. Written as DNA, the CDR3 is TGTGCCAGCAGCCATCCCTCTGGAAACACCATATATTTT. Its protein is CASSHPSGNTIYF. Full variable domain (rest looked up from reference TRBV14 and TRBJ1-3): EAGVTQFPSHSVIEKGQTVTLRCDPISGHDNLYWYRRVMGKEIKFLLHFVKESKQDESGMPNNRFLAERTGGTYSTLKVQPAELEDSGVYFCASSHPSGNTIYFGEGSWLTVV.

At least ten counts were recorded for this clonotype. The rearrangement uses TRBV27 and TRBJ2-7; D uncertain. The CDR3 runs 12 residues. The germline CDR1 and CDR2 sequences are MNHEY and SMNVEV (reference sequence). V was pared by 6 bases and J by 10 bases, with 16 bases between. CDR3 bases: TGTGCCAGCAGCACCGACCGCTCGGTACAGTACTTC. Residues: CASSTDRSVQYF.

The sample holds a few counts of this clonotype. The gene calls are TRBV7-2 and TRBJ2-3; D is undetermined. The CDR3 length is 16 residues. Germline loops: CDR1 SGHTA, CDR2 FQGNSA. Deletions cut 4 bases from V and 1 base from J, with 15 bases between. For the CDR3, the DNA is TGTGCCAGCAGCTCTACACTGGGCTTGGGCACAGATACGCAGTATTTT. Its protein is CASSSTLGLGTDTQYF.

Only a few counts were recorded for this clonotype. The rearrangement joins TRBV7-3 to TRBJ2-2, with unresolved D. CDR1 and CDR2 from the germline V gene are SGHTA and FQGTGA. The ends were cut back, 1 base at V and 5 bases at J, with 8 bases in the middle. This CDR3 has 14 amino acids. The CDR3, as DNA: TGTGCCAGCAGCTTAATTCCCGGGACCGGGGAGCTGTTTTTT. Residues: CASSLIPGTGELFF.

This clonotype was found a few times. The CDR3 nucleotides read TGTGCCAGCAGCCCCCGAGAGGGCCTCTACACAGATACGCAGTATTTT. It codes for CASSPREGLYTDTQYF. This chain links TRBV7-9 with TRBJ2-3; possible D gene TRBD2, 5 bases. V lost 5 bases to trimming and J lost 2 bases, with 17 bases between them. This CDR3 comprises 16 residues. Germline CDR1 and CDR2: SEHNR and FQNEAQ (reference sequence).

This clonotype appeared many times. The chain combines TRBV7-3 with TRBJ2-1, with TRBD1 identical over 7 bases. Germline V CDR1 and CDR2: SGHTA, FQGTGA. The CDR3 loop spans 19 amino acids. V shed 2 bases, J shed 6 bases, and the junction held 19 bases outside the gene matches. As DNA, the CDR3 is TGTGCCAGCAGCTTATGGGTACAGCGCCCCATCTCAGGGGGCAATGAGCAGTTCTTC. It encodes CASSLWVQRPISGGNEQFF.

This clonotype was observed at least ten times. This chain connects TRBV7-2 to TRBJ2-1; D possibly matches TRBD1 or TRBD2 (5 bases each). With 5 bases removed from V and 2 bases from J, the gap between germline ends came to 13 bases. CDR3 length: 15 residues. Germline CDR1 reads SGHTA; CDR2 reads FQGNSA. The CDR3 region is CASSPGRRPYNEQFF. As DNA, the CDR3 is TGTGCCAGCAGCCCGGGGCGGCGCCCCTACAATGAGCAGTTCTTC.

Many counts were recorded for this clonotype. The CDR3 protein is CASIETALYNEQFF. The CDR3 DNA reads as TGTGCCAGCATTGAGACAGCCCTCTACAATGAGCAGTTCTTC. This sequence joins TRBV12-3 or TRBV12-4 and TRBJ2-1; weak D call: TRBD1 (5 bases). There are 14 residues in the CDR3. Trimming took off 7 bases at V and 3 bases at J, with 13 bases between the two ends.